These 22 T cell receptor beta chains were all obtained from the same sample, sequenced in a study of cytomegalovirus exposure and HLA in healthy donors. PCR employed 60 Vbeta and 13 Jbeta primers. Clones were read by immunoSEQ multiplex PCR, and TCRdb kept only the in-frame ones, dropping some. The sample holds 150,000 to 200,000 clones, roughly 80% seen once. Sequencing input: PBMCs. These receptors were taken from a woman in her thirties in good health and CMV-seronegative.

The gene calls are TRBV7-2 and TRBJ1-5; 7 positions agree with TRBD1. The CDR3 sequence is 15 residues long. The germline V gene has CDR1 SGHTA and CDR2 FQGNSA. V lost 4 bases and J lost 5; bases outside the gene matches: 8. The CDR3 protein is CASSSFPGQYQPQHF. CDR3 nucleotide sequence: TGTGCCAGCAGCTCGTTTCCGGGACAGTATCAGCCCCAGCATTTT.

This clone is medium-sized. CDR3 protein: CASSEATDLGGYTF. For the CDR3, the DNA is TGTGCCAGCAGTGAAGCGACCGACCTAGGAGGCTACACCTTC. V and J are TRBV6-1 and TRBJ1-2, with D hard to call. V was clipped by 0 bases and J by 8 bases, with 13 bases between them. CDR3 length equals 14 residues. Germline CDR1 is MNHNS and CDR2 is SASEGT.

This clone was seen a handful of times. V gene TRBV4-2 combines with J gene TRBJ2-7; 8 bases are shared with TRBD2. Germline CDR1 LGHNA, CDR2 YNFKEQ. J lost 4 bases, V lost 0 bases, and 11 bases had no gene match. The CDR3 totals 17 residues. The CDR3 bases are TGTGCCAGCAGCCAAGAGAGCAGCGGGGGCCTCTCATACGAGCAGTACTTC. This sequence encodes CASSQESSGGLSYEQYF.

The chain has TRBV5-1 and TRBJ1-1; the D gene is possibly TRBD1 (5 bases). Trimming left V 0 bases short and J 1 base short, with 16 bases between. The CDR3 sequence is 17 residues long. Per germline, CDR1 SGHRS and CDR2 YFSETQ. The CDR3 is CASSLGSGGGGNTEAFF. The CDR3 region has the DNA TGCGCCAGCAGCTTGGGGTCCGGGGGAGGAGGGAACACTGAAGCTTTCTTT.

The chain has TRBV28 and TRBJ1-2; D is perhaps TRBD1 (5 bases). Germline V CDR1 and CDR2: MDHEN, SYDVKM. This CDR3 is built from 13 residues. The germline V and J ends were trimmed by 5 bases and 4 bases, with 11 bases remaining between them. This chain's CDR3 is CASSPGEAYGYTF. The CDR3 DNA is TGTGCCAGCAGTCCGGGGGAGGCCTATGGCTACACCTTC.

The rearrangement uses TRBV2 and TRBJ2-7; D might be TRBD1 (7 bases). This CDR3 has 14 amino acids. Germline V lookup: CDR1 SNHLY, CDR2 FYNNEI. V dropped 4 bases and J dropped 0 bases, with 10 bases sitting between them. Written as DNA, the CDR3 is TGTGCCAGCAGTGTGGAGGGGGCCTCCTACGAGCAGTACTTC. It translates to CASSVEGASYEQYF.

This rearrangement joins TRBV7-8 to TRBJ2-7, with 7 bases matching TRBD1. From germline, CDR1 is SGHVS and CDR2 FQNEAQ. V lost 4 bases to trimming and J lost 3 bases; unmatched junction nucleotides: 6. This CDR3 comprises 14 residues. In nucleotides, the CDR3 is TGTGCCAGCAGCTATACAGGGGAGTTCTACGAGCAGTACTTC. Amino acids: CASSYTGEFYEQYF.

The chain combines TRBV9 with TRBJ2-2, with D possibly matching TRBD1 (5 bases). Germline CDR1 is SGDLS and CDR2 is YYNGEE. The CDR3 is made up of 15 amino acids. Between the trimmed V and J ends, which lost 6 bases and 4 bases, there was a span of 16 bases. CDR3 bases: TGTGCCAGCACCTCCAGGGCCACACCCACCGGGGAGCTGTTTTTT. It yields the protein CASTSRATPTGELFF. The whole variable domain, remainder taken from reference TRBV9 and TRBJ2-2, is DSGVTQTPKHLITATGQRVTLRCSPRSGDLSVYWYQQSLDQGLQFLIQYYNGEERAKGNILERFSAQQFPDLHSELNLSSLELGDSALYFCASTSRATPTGELFFGEGSRLTVL.

This clone was recorded a few times. This rearrangement joins TRBV10-3 to TRBJ2-5, with D possibly TRBD2 on 6 matching bases. This CDR3 comprises 13 residues. Germline V gene sequence: CDR1 ENHRY, CDR2 SYGVKD. V lost 3 bases, J lost 5 bases, and 10 bases lay in between. DNA for the CDR3: TGTGCCATCAGTGATGGGACTCGCGAGACCCAGTACTTC. Encoded protein: CAISDGTRETQYF.

This rearrangement joins TRBV7-2 to TRBJ2-3; 7 nucleotides agree with TRBD2. V lost 3 bases to trimming and J lost 3 bases; unmatched junction nucleotides: 3. Germline values: CDR1 SGHTA, CDR2 FQGNSA. The CDR3 is 14 residues long. The CDR3 is CASSLGTITDTQYF. CDR3 nucleotides: TGTGCCAGCAGCTTGGGGACTATAACAGATACGCAGTATTTT.

The rearrangement links TRBV2 to TRBJ2-5; 11 bases are shared with TRBD2. V lost 1 base, J lost 1 base, and 8 bases stayed unmatched. The CDR3 spans 18 residues. Germline V lookup: CDR1 SNHLY, CDR2 FYNNEI. CDR3 in amino acids: CASSEGWLAGGPQETQYF. CDR3 nucleotides: TGTGCCAGCAGTGAAGGTTGGCTAGCGGGGGGACCCCAAGAGACCCAGTACTTC.

The J gene is TRBJ1-5, the V gene TRBV2; 7 bases line up with TRBD1. V was pared by 6 bases and J by 9 bases, with 5 bases of the junction left unmatched. Germline V gives CDR1 SNHLY, CDR2 FYNNEI. This CDR3 is built from 12 residues. The DNA of the CDR3 is TGTGCCAGCAGGGGGACAGAGGGGCCCCAGCATTTT. Its protein product is CASRGTEGPQHF.

The chain recombines TRBV10-1 with TRBJ2-5; the match to TRBD2 covers 7 bases. The CDR3 is 14 amino acids. The germline V gene has CDR1 WNHNN and CDR2 SYGVQD (reference sequence). The ends lost 6 bases at V and 1 base at J; junction bases unmatched: 5. CDR3: CASRGRGIQETQYF. The DNA for the CDR3 is TGCGCCAGCAGAGGGAGGGGAATCCAAGAGACCCAGTACTTC.

This clone has a single count. The chain has TRBV19 and TRBJ1-4; D gene unclear. V lost 3 bases, J lost 8 bases, and 13 bases lay in between. The CDR3 has 14 residues. The germline gives CDR1 LNHDA, CDR2 SQIVND (reference sequence). Here the CDR3 DNA reads TGTGCCAGTAGTATTCGTCGGGGAGGAGAAAAACTGTTTTTT. This encodes CASSIRRGGEKLFF.

The chain joins TRBV9 to TRBJ2-3; 7 positions match TRBD2. The germline V gene encodes CDR1 SGDLS and CDR2 YYNGEE. V gave up 4 bases and J gave up 2 bases; unmatched junction bases: 4. The CDR3 consists of 14 residues. The CDR3 bases are TGTGCCAGCAGCCTCGGACTAGACACAGATACGCAGTATTTT. Translation: CASSLGLDTDTQYF.

The genes are TRBV27 and TRBJ1-6; TRBD1 might be the D (5 bases). Trimming took off 10 bases at V and 8 bases at J, with 18 bases between the two ends. Looked up from germline, CDR1 is MNHEY and CDR2 is SMNVEV (reference sequence). The CDR3 runs 14 residues. CDR3 sequence: CATRGGGRDSPLHF. The CDR3 DNA sequence: TGTGCCACGAGGGGAGGCGGCAGGGATTCACCCCTCCACTTT.

This chain links TRBV15 with TRBJ2-3; D ambiguous. The CDR3 sequence is 16 residues long. Trimming shortened V by 1 base and J by 2 bases, and 13 bases separated the two germline ends. Per the germline V gene, CDR1 is LNHNV and CDR2 is YYDKDF (reference sequence). The CDR3 DNA reads TGTGCCACCAGCAGAGGTGTCGGCGGAATCACAGATACGCAGTATTTT. It specifies CATSRGVGGITDTQYF.

V usage is TRBV5-1 and J usage is TRBJ1-2; D uncertain. Germline lookup yields CDR1 SGHRS and CDR2 YFSETQ. V was clipped by 2 bases and J by 5 bases, with 10 bases between them. The CDR3 is 13 amino acids. For the CDR3, the DNA is TGCGCCAGCAGCTTCTCAGGCCAATATGGCTACACCTTC. This codes for CASSFSGQYGYTF.

The V and J genes are TRBV9 and TRBJ1-5, with TRBD1 as a possible D gene (6 bases). From germline, CDR1 is SGDLS and CDR2 YYNGEE. This CDR3 region has 14 residues. Trimming left V 7 bases short and J 6 bases short, with 17 bases between. The DNA for the CDR3 is TGTGCCAGCGCCGAGAGGGCAGGGGCTCAGCCCCAGCATTTT. Translating gives CASAERAGAQPQHF.

The V gene is TRBV2, the J gene TRBJ1-1; maybe TRBD1 (6 bases). Germline V CDR1 and CDR2: SNHLY, FYNNEI. This CDR3 comprises 14 residues. Trimming removed 11 bases at V and 4 bases at J, with 20 bases between. For the CDR3, the DNA is TGTGCCGGAAAGTGGGACACTACGAGCACTGAAGCTTTCTTT. Its translation: CAGKWDTTSTEAFF.

This clone was counted between two and nine times. The chain carries TRBV2 and TRBJ2-3, with 8 positions matching TRBD2. Trimming cost V 7 bases and J 2 bases; bases outside gene matches: 8. The CDR3 loop spans 15 amino acids. Germline V gene data show CDR1 as SNHLY and CDR2 as FYNNEI. The CDR3 is CASTIAGPYTDTQYF. CDR3 bases: TGTGCCAGCACAATAGCGGGGCCATACACAGATACGCAGTATTTT.

The genes are TRBV6-5 and TRBJ1-3; possible D gene TRBD1, 5 bases. The CDR3 has 16 residues. The germline V gene has CDR1 MNHEY and CDR2 SVGAGI. The V and J ends lost 0 bases and 2 bases respectively, with 11 bases between them. CDR3 coding DNA: TGTGCCAGCAGTTACTCGGGCCAGGGCACTGGAAACACCATATATTTT. It translates to CASSYSGQGTGNTIYF.